This T cell receptor beta chain was recorded in a study of T cells after yellow fever vaccination. Study-wide results and limits: Boosting was followed by the reappearance of most primary-vaccination clones (around 95% CD4, around 86% CD8).

CDR1 is MDHEN and CDR2 is SYDVKM in the germline V gene. V was pared by 5 bases and J by 9 bases, with 14 bases between. This CDR3 region has 12 residues. TCRdb independently ran MiXCR on the 5' RACE reads; one entry per CDR3 protein. The table has about 340,000 distinct CDR3 sequences, 8.7% seen once. Worth noting for this clonotype: The antigen is not known.

This chain uses TRBV28 with TRBJ2-7; D is uncertain. The sample consisted of PBMCs, taken on the day of the first yellow fever vaccination. The sequence was collected from a man aged 18-30 years who received the YFV17D yellow fever vaccine. CDR3 in DNA: TGTGCCAGCAGTACCTATGGGGTAGGGCAGTACGTC. This encodes CASSTYGVGQYV.